One and the same sample provided the 14 T cell receptor beta chains below, sequenced in a study of OX40 agonist ivuxolimab in advanced cancers. Sequencing used immunoSEQ multiplex PCR; TCRdb keeps in-frame clones, though not all of them. The repertoire holds more than 50,000 clones, with around 80% as singletons. The sample consisted of CD4+ or CD8+ T cells sorted from blood, taken in a trial of the OX40 agonist ivuxolimab. The source of these receptors is an adult with an advanced solid tumor such as melanoma, head and neck, liver or kidney cancer.

The chain combines TRBV19 with TRBJ1-4; 8 bases fit TRBD1. Germline-derived CDR1 and CDR2 are LNHDA and SQIVND (reference sequence). Losses at the gene ends were 4 bases for V and 5 bases for J; bases not matched to a gene: 3. This CDR3 has 14 residues. CDR3 in amino acids: CASSTRTGNEKLFF. CDR3 nucleotide sequence: TGTGCCAGTAGTACCCGGACAGGGAATGAAAAACTGTTTTTT. The entire variable domain, with the rest obtained from reference TRBV19 and TRBJ1-4, is as follows: DGGITQSPKYLFRKEGQNVTLSCEQNLNHDAMYWYRQDPGQGLRLIYYSQIVNDFQKGDIAEGYSVSREKKESFPLTVTSAQKNPTAFYLCASSTRTGNEKLFFGSGTQLSVL.

CDR3 sequence reads: CASSSGRTNEKLFF. CDR3 coding DNA: TGTGCCAGCAGCTCAGGGCGAACTAATGAAAAACTGTTTTTT. This sequence joins TRBV5-4 and TRBJ1-4; TRBD1 is a possible D gene (5 bases). Trimming shortened V by 3 bases and J by 1 base, and 7 bases separated the two germline ends. The CDR3 extends over 14 amino acids. The germline CDR1 and CDR2 sequences are SGHNT and YYREEE (reference sequence).

The genes are TRBV7-9 and TRBJ1-2; TRBD1 matches at 8 bases. CDR3 length: 13 amino acids. V shed 5 bases and J 14 bases; nucleotides not matched to a gene: 13. Germline V CDR1 and CDR2: SEHNR, FQNEAQ (reference sequence). The CDR3 region has the DNA TGTGCCAGCAGCACCCGGGACAGGACCTCACCGACCTTC. It codes for CASSTRDRTSPTF.

The chain uses TRBV19 and TRBJ2-7, with TRBD2 matching 11 bases. The J segment lost 7 bases and the V segment lost 5 bases, leaving 7 bases of the junction unmatched. Germline lookup yields CDR1 LNHDA and CDR2 SQIVND (reference sequence). This CDR3 has 14 residues. The CDR3 DNA follows: TGTGCCAGTAGTCGTAGCGGGAGGGCTCAGGAGCAGTACTTC. It specifies CASSRSGRAQEQYF.

The chain is built from TRBV18 and TRBJ2-5; D may be TRBD1 (6 bases). The last part of the DNA fits TRBJ2-7 better; the J call may be wrong. CDR3 length: 16 residues. The germline V gene encodes CDR1 KGHSH and CDR2 LQKENI. The CDR3 DNA follows: TGTGCCAGCTCACCCTATCAGGGCAGGGGACCCTACGAGCAGTACTTC. This sequence encodes CASSPYQGRGPYEQYF.

The V gene is TRBV27, the J gene TRBJ2-3; 13 positions agree with TRBD2. CDR3 length: 18 residues. CDR1 and CDR2 (germline): MNHEY, SMNVEV (reference sequence). The V and J ends lost 8 bases and 2 bases, in that order; junction bases with no gene match: 13. The CDR3 protein is CASRGLAGARSLTDTQYF. CDR3 bases: TGTGCCAGCCGCGGACTAGCGGGGGCTCGTTCCCTCACAGATACGCAGTATTTT.

This clone was detected ten times or more. J is TRBJ1-2 and V is TRBV15; D uncertain. Germline V gene lookup returns CDR1 LNHNV and CDR2 YYDKDF (reference sequence). Trimming pared 0 bases from V and 8 bases from J, leaving 13 bases between. The CDR3 runs to 14 residues. CDR3 in amino acids: CATSRDSLSTGYTF. The CDR3 DNA is TGTGCCACCAGCAGAGATTCCCTTTCGACCGGCTACACCTTC.

This sequence joins TRBV19 and TRBJ2-2; D is tentatively TRBD1 or TRBD2 (5 bases each). The germline CDR1 and CDR2 sequences are LNHDA and SQIVND (reference sequence). This CDR3 is built from 15 residues. The V end lost 2 bases, the J end lost 1 base, and 8 bases lay between the germline ends. The CDR3 region has the DNA TGTGCCAGTAGTATAATGGGACGGAACACCGGGGAGCTGTTTTTT. Protein sequence: CASSIMGRNTGELFF.

The V call is TRBV28, the J call TRBJ2-7; 8 bases are a match to TRBD1. The CDR3 is 14 amino acids. The germline CDR1 and CDR2 sequences are MDHEN and SYDVKM. J lost 4 bases, V lost 8 bases, and 10 bases had no gene match. In DNA, the CDR3 is TGTGCCAGCCGAAAGGCAGGGGGCTCATACGAGCAGTACTTC. Its translation is CASRKAGGSYEQYF.

The V and J genes are TRBV2 and TRBJ2-3; D is possibly TRBD1 (5 bases). CDR1 is SNHLY, CDR2 FYNNEI, per germline. Trimming pared 2 bases from V and 5 bases from J, leaving 11 bases between. The CDR3 contains 14 residues. The CDR3 DNA is TGTGCCAGCAGTGAAAGCAGGGTTCTAGATACGCAGTATTTT. It yields the protein CASSESRVLDTQYF.

The V and J genes are TRBV6-5 and TRBJ1-1, with D unclear. Germline V gene sequence: CDR1 MNHEY, CDR2 SVGAGI. This CDR3 region has 13 residues. Deletions cut 8 bases from V and 6 bases from J, with 16 bases between. This CDR3 is CASQARDGAEAFF. In nucleotides, the CDR3 is TGTGCCAGCCAGGCGAGGGATGGGGCTGAAGCTTTCTTT.

CDR3 DNA sequence: TGCAGCGTGTCGGATAATCGAATGAACACTGAAGCTTTCTTT. Protein: CSVSDNRMNTEAFF. This chain links TRBV29-1 with TRBJ1-1; D gene uncertain. The CDR3 has 14 amino acids. The V gene lost 6 bases and the J gene lost 0 bases, with 14 bases spanning the gap. Germline V gives CDR1 SQVTM, CDR2 ANQGSEA.

The V call is TRBV30, the J call TRBJ2-1; 12 bases map to TRBD2. CDR3 length: 15 amino acids. The germline CDR1 and CDR2 sequences are GTSNPN and SVGIG (reference sequence). Trimming at V came to 2 bases and at J to 8 bases, leaving 7 bases not matched to a gene. The DNA for the CDR3 is TGTGCCTGGAGTCGAGGACTAGCGGGATCGTATGAGCAGTTCTTC. It translates to CAWSRGLAGSYEQFF.

The chain couples TRBV29-1 to TRBJ1-5; 7 bases agree with TRBD1. The length of the CDR3 is 11 residues. Germline assignment: CDR1 SQVTM and CDR2 ANQGSEA. The V segment lost 6 bases and the J segment 5 bases; nucleotides outside the gene matches: 1. Here the CDR3 reads CSVGTDQPQHF. CDR3 DNA sequence: TGCAGCGTGGGGACAGATCAGCCCCAGCATTTT.